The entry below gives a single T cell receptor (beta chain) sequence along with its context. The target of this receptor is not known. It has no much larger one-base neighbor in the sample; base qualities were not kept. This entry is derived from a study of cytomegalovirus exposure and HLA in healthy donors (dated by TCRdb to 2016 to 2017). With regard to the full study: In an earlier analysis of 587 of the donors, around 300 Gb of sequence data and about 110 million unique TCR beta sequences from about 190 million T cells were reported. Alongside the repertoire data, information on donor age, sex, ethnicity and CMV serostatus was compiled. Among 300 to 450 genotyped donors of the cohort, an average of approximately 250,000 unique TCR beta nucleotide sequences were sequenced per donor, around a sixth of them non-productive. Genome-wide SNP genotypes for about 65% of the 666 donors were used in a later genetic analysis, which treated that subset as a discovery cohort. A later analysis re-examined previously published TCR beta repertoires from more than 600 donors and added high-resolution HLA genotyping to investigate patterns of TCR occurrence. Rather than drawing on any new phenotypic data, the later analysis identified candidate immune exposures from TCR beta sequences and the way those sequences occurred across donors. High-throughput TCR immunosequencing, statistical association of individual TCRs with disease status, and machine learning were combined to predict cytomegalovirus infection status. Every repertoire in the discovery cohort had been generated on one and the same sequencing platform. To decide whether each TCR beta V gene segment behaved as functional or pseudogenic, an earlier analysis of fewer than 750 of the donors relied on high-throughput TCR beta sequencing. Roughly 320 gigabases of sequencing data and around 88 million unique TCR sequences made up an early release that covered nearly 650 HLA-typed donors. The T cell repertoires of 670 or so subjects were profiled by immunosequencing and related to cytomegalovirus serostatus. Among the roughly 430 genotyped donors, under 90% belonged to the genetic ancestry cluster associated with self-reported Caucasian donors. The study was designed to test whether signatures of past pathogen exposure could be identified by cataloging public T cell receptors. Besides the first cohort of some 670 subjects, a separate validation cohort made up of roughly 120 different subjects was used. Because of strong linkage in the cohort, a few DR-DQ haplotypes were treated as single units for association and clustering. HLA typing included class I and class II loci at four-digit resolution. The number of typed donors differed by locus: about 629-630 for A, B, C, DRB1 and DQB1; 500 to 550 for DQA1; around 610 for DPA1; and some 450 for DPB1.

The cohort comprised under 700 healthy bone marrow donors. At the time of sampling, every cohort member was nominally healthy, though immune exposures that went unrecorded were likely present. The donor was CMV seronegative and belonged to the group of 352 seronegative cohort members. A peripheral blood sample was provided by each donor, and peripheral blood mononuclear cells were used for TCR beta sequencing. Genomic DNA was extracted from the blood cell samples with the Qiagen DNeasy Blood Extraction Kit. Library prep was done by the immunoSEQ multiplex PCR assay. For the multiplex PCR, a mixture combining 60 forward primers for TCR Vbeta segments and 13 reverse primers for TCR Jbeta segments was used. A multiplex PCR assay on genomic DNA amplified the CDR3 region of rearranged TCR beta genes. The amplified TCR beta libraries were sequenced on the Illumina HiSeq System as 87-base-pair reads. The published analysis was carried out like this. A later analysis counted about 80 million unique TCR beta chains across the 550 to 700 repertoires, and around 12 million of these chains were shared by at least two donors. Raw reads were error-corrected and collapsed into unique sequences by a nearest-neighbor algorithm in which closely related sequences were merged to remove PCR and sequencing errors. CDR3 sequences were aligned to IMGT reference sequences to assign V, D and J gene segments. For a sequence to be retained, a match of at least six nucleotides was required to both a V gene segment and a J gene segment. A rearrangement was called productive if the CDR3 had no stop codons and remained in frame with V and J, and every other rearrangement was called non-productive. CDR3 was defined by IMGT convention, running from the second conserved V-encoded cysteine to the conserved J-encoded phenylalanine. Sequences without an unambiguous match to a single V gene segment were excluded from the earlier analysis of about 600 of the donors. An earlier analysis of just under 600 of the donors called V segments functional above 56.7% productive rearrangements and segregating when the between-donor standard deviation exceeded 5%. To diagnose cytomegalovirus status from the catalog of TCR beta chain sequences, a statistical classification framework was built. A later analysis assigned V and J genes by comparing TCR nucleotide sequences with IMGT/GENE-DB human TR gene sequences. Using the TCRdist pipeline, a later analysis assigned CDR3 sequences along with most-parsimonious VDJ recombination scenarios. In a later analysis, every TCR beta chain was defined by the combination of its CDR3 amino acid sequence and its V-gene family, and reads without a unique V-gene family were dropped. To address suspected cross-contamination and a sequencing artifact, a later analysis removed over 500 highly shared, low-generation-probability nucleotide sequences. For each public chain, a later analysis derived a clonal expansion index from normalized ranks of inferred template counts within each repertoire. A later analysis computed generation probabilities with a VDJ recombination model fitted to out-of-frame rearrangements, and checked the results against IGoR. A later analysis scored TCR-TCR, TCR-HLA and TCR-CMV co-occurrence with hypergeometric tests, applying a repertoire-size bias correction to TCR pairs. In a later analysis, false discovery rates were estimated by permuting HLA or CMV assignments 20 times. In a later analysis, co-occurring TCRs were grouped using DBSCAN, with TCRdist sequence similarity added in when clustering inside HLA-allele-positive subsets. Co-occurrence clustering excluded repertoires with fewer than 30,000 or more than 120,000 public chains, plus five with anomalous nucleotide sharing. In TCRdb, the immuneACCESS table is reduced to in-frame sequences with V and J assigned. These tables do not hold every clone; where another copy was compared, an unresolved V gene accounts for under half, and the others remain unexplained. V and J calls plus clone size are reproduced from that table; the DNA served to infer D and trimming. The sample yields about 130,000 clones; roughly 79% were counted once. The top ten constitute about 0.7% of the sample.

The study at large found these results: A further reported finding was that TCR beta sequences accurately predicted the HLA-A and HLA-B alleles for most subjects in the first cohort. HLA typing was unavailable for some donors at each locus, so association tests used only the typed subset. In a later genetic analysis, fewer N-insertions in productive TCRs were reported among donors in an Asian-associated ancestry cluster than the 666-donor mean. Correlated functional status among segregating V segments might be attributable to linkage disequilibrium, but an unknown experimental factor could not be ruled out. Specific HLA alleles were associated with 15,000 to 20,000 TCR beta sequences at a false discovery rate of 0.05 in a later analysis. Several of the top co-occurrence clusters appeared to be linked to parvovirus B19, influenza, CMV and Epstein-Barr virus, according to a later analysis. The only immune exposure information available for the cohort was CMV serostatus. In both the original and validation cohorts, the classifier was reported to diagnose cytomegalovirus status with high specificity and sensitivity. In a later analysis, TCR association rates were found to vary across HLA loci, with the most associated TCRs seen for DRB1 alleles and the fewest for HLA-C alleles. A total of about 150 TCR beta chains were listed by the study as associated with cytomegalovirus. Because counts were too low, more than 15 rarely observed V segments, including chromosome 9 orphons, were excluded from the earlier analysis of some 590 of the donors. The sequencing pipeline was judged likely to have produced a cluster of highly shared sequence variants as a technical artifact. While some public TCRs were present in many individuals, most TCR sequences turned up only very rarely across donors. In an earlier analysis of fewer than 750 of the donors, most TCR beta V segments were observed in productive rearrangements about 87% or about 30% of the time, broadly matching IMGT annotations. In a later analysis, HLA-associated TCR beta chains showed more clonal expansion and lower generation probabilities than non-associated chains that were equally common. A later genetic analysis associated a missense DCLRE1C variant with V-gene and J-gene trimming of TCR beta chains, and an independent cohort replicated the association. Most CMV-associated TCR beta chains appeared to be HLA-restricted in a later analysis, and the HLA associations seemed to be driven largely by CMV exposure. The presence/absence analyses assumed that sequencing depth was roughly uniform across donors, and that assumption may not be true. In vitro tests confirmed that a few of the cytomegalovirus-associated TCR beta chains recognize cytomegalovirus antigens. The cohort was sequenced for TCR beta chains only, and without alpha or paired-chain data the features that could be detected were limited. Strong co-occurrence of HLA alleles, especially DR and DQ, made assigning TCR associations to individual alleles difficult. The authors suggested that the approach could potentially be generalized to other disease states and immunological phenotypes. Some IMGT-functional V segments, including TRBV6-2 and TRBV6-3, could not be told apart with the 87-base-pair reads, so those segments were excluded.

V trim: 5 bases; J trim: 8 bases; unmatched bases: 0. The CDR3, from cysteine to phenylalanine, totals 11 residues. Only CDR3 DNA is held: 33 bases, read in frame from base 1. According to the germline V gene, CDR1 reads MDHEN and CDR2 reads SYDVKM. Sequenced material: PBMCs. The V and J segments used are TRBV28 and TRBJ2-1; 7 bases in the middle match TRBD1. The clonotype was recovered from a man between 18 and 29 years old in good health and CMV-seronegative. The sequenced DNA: TGTGCCAGCAGTACAGGGGATGAGCAGTTCTTC. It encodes CASSTGDEQFF. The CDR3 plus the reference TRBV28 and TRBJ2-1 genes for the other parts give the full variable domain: DVKVTQSSRYLVKRTGEKVFLECVQDMDHENMFWYRQDPGLGLRLIYFSYDVKMKEKGDIPEGYSVSREKKERFSLILESASTNQTSMYLCASSTGDEQFFGPGTRLTVL.